Listed here are 13 T cell receptor beta chains from one sample, sequenced in a study of T cell changes during pregnancy in multiple sclerosis. Clones were sequenced by immunoSEQ multiplex PCR, and TCRdb holds only the in-frame ones, with some missing. The sample has around 71,000 clones; just over 90% are singletons. The material was peripheral blood, obtained in the third trimester of pregnancy. These receptors came from a female donor with multiple sclerosis, enrolled in a pregnancy study.

The gene calls are TRBV6-5 and TRBJ1-3, with D maybe TRBD1 (6 bases). CDR3 length equals 15 residues. CDR1 is MNHEY and CDR2 is SVGAGI in the germline V gene. V was clipped by 6 bases and J by 2 bases, with 14 bases between them. The CDR3 DNA is TGTGCCAGCAGCCCGACAGGAACGACTGGAAACACCATATATTTT. Its translation: CASSPTGTTGNTIYF.

The chain couples TRBV10-3 to TRBJ2-3, with 10 bases aligning to TRBD2. With 5 bases clipped from V and 4 bases from J, the junction kept 6 bases outside the gene matches. The CDR3 contains 15 residues. Germline CDR1 and CDR2: ENHRY and SYGVKD. Here the CDR3 DNA reads TGTGCCATCAGTACTACTAGCGGGACCGCAGATACGCAGTATTTT. Protein product: CAISTTSGTADTQYF.

CDR3 loop: CAIRLRTESYEQYF. DNA of the CDR3: TGTGCCATCCGCTTAAGGACAGAATCCTACGAGCAGTACTTC. The chain joins TRBV21-1 to TRBJ2-7; the table gives TRBD1 as D, unverified against the DNA. TRBV21-1 is annotated as a pseudogene. This CDR3 is 14 amino acids long.

In this sample, this clone turned up once. The chain combines TRBV30 with TRBJ2-7, with 14 bases identical to TRBD2. Germline V lookup: CDR1 GTSNPN, CDR2 SVGIG (reference sequence). The junction had 16 bases not matched to a gene; V was cut back by 2 bases and J by 4 bases. This CDR3 has 19 amino acids. The CDR3: CAWSPRTSGRPPTTYEQYF. The CDR3 DNA sequence: TGTGCCTGGAGTCCACGGACTAGCGGGAGGCCGCCTACCACATACGAGCAGTACTTC.

This sequence joins TRBV4-1 and TRBJ2-1, with D tentatively TRBD1 (5 bases). This CDR3 has 18 amino acids. Trimming took 1 base from V and 6 from J, leaving 22 bases between them. The germline gives CDR1 MGHRA, CDR2 YSYEKL. CDR3: CASSQVDMGFRLSNEQFF. CDR3 sequence (DNA): TGCGCCAGCAGCCAAGTGGACATGGGGTTTCGTCTGTCCAATGAGCAGTTCTTC.

This clone has a single count. This rearrangement joins TRBV29-1 to TRBJ2-5; D is ambiguous. The germline V gene encodes CDR1 SQVTM and CDR2 ANQGSEA. The CDR3 is made up of 13 amino acids. Trimming removed 4 bases at V and 4 bases at J, with 13 bases between. This CDR3 is CSVASSVGETQYF. In DNA form, the CDR3 reads TGCAGCGTTGCCAGCAGCGTGGGAGAGACCCAGTACTTC.

This chain joins TRBV10-1 and TRBJ2-7; D perhaps matches TRBD2 (7 bases). In germline, CDR1 is WNHNN, CDR2 SYGVQD (reference sequence). Trimming removed 3 bases from V and 3 bases from J, with 18 bases in between. This CDR3 region has 16 residues. Here the CDR3 DNA reads TGCGCCAGCAGTGAAAGAGGTGGGGGGGCCTTCTACGAGCAGTACTTC. This sequence encodes CASSERGGGAFYEQYF.

This rearrangement joins TRBV9 to TRBJ1-1; D not certain. The CDR3 is made up of 15 amino acids. V lost 7 bases and J 1 base, leaving 17 bases between the germline ends. CDR1 and CDR2 (germline): SGDLS, YYNGEE. The CDR3 DNA is TGTGCCAGCCGCGACGAGGCAAGAGCGAACACTGAAGCTTTCTTT. Its protein is CASRDEARANTEAFF. Filled out from reference TRBV9 and TRBJ1-1, the complete variable domain reads DSGVTQTPKHLITATGQRVTLRCSPRSGDLSVYWYQQSLDQGLQFLIQYYNGEERAKGNILERFSAQQFPDLHSELNLSSLELGDSALYFCASRDEARANTEAFFGQGTRLTVV.

The table lists this clone with many counts. V and J are TRBV27 and TRBJ1-2; 11 bases agree with TRBD1. Germline V gene lookup returns CDR1 MNHEY and CDR2 SMNVEV (reference sequence). V was pared by 8 bases and J by 8 bases, with 7 bases of the junction left unmatched. The CDR3 has 13 residues. The CDR3 region is CASPEDRGHGYTF. CDR3 nucleotides: TGTGCCAGCCCTGAGGACAGGGGGCACGGCTACACCTTC.

The chain is built from TRBV28 and TRBJ1-2; a possible D gene is TRBD1 (6 bases). Trimming stripped 3 bases from V and 4 bases from J, with 15 bases between. This CDR3 has 15 amino acids. Germline V lookup: CDR1 MDHEN, CDR2 SYDVKM. The CDR3: CASSLGAVSIYGYTF. DNA of the CDR3: TGTGCCAGCAGTTTGGGGGCAGTGTCGATCTATGGCTACACCTTC.

The chain carries TRBV29-1 and TRBJ2-1; no clear D. The ends were cut back, 4 bases at V and 1 base at J, with 8 bases in the middle. CDR1 is SQVTM, CDR2 ANQGSEA, per germline. This CDR3 has 13 amino acids. CDR3 in amino acids: CSVAFRSYNEQFF. The CDR3 coding sequence is TGCAGCGTTGCTTTCCGGTCCTACAATGAGCAGTTCTTC.

The chain combines TRBV7-9 with TRBJ1-2; D might be TRBD1 (5 bases). With 1 base removed from V and 6 bases from J, the gap between germline ends came to 12 bases. In germline, CDR1 is SEHNR, CDR2 FQNEAQ (reference sequence). This CDR3 is 14 amino acids long. CDR3 sequence: CASSLDWGRHGYTF. The CDR3 DNA reads as TGTGCCAGCAGCTTAGACTGGGGCCGGCATGGCTACACCTTC.

This chain connects TRBV4-1 to TRBJ2-7; D possibly corresponds to TRBD1 (5 bases). Germline CDR1 MGHRA, CDR2 YSYEKL. V was shortened by 0 bases and J by 2 bases, with 11 bases between the two germline ends. The CDR3 is made up of 15 amino acids. The DNA for the CDR3 is TGCGCCAGCAGCCAAGATTCGGCGGACACCTACGAGCAGTACTTC. It specifies CASSQDSADTYEQYF.